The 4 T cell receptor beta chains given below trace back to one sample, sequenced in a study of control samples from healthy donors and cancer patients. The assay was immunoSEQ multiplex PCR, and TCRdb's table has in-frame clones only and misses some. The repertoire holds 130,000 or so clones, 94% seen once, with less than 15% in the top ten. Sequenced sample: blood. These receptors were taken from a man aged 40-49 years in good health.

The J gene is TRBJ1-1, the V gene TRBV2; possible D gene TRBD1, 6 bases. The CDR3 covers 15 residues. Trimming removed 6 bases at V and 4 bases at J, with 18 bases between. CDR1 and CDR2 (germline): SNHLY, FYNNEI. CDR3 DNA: TGTGCCAGCAGAGTACAGGGACGACAAGGCACTGAAGCTTTCTTT. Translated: CASRVQGRQGTEAFF.

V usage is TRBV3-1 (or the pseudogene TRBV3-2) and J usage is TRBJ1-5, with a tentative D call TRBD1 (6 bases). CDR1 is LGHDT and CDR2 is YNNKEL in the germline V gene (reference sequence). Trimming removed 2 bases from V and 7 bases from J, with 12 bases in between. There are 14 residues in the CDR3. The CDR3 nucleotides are TGTGCCAGCAGCCAAATACAGGGTGGACAGCCCCAGCATTTT. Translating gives CASSQIQGGQPQHF.

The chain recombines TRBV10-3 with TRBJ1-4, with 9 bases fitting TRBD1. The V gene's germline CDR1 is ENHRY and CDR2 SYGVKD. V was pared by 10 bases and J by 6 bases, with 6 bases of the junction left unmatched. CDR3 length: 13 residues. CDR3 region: CASRDREDEKLFF. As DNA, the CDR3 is TGTGCCAGCCGGGACAGGGAGGATGAAAAACTGTTTTTT.

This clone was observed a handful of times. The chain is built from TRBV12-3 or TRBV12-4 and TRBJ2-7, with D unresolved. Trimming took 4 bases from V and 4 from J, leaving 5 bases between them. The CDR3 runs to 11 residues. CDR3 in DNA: TGTGCCAGCAGTTGGTCTTACGAGCAGTACTTC. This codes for CASSWSYEQYF.